Each of the 10 T cell receptor beta chains below was sequenced from the same sample in a study of blood T cell repertoires in COVID-19. The data were produced by immunoSEQ multiplex PCR, yet TCRdb's version contains in-frame clones alone and is incomplete. The sample has approximately 470,000 clones, roughly nine tenths seen once. What was sequenced was PBMCs or T cells enriched from blood (not recorded which). Receptor source: a woman younger than 35 who had recovered from COVID-19.

This chain links TRBV3-1 (or the pseudogene TRBV3-2) with TRBJ1-1; possibly TRBD1 for D (5 bases). Germline V gene data show CDR1 as LGHDT and CDR2 as YNNKEL (reference sequence). The CDR3 covers 16 residues. The germline V and J ends were trimmed by 4 bases and 1 base, with 16 bases remaining between them. CDR3 amino acids: CASSPRLDRQNTEAFF. DNA of the CDR3: TGTGCCAGCAGCCCGCGATTAGACAGACAGAACACTGAAGCTTTCTTT.

V gene TRBV14 combines with J gene TRBJ2-5; D is uncertain. The CDR3 totals 13 residues. Trimming stripped 1 base from V and 2 bases from J, with 5 bases between. Per the germline V gene, CDR1 is SGHDN and CDR2 is FVKESK. In DNA, the CDR3 is TGTGCCAGCAGCCAAGGACTGCAAGAGACCCAGTACTTC. This translates into CASSQGLQETQYF. Using reference TRBV14 and TRBJ2-5 for the parts outside the CDR3, the full variable domain is EAGVTQFPSHSVIEKGQTVTLRCDPISGHDNLYWYRRVMGKEIKFLLHFVKESKQDESGMPNNRFLAERTGGTYSTLKVQPAELEDSGVYFCASSQGLQETQYFGPGTRLLVL.

This clone was counted once. This CDR3 is CASSEAGHTGEIQPQHF. CDR3 DNA: TGTGCCAGCAGTGAAGCGGGTCATACAGGCGAAATCCAGCCCCAGCATTTT. The chain uses TRBV6-1 and TRBJ1-5; tentatively, D is TRBD1 (5 bases). The CDR3 runs to 17 residues. V lost 0 bases and J 7 bases, leaving 19 bases between the germline ends. CDR1 and CDR2 (germline): MNHNS, SASEGT.

Comment on this clone: At the DNA level, this CDR3 is encoded by other sequences in the same sample as well. V and J are TRBV7-2 and TRBJ1-1; D is undetermined. Germline V lookup: CDR1 SGHTA, CDR2 FQGNSA. The CDR3 covers 14 residues. V gave up 1 base and J gave up 3 bases, with 9 bases separating them. CDR3 protein: CASSLGGSYTEAFF. As DNA, the CDR3 is TGTGCCAGCAGCTTAGGCGGCTCGTACACTGAAGCTTTCTTT.

The chain employs TRBV7-9 and TRBJ1-2; TRBD1 aligns across 8 bases. J lost 5 bases, V lost 5 bases, and 16 bases had no gene match. CDR3 length equals 17 residues. CDR1 is SEHNR and CDR2 is FQNEAQ in the germline V gene (reference sequence). CDR3 coding DNA: TGTGCCAGCAGCATCAGGGTCGGAGACAGGGGTCATTATGGCTACACCTTC. Its translation is CASSIRVGDRGHYGYTF. The whole variable domain, filled in from reference TRBV7-9 and TRBJ1-2, reads DTGVSQNPRHKITKRGQNVTFRCDPISEHNRLYWYRQTLGQGPEFLTYFQNEAQLEKSRLLSDRFSAERPKGSFSTLEIQRTEQGDSAMYLCASSIRVGDRGHYGYTFGSGTRLTVV.

This clone was found once. This rearrangement joins TRBV27 to TRBJ1-3, with D uncertain. The CDR3 consists of 13 residues. V was trimmed by 5 bases and J by 4 bases, leaving 9 bases between them. Per the germline V gene, CDR1 is MNHEY and CDR2 is SMNVEV (reference sequence). CDR3 loop: CASSRVRGNTIYF. CDR3 coding DNA: TGTGCCAGCAGTCGAGTGAGGGGAAACACCATATATTTT.

This sequence joins TRBV3-1 (or the pseudogene TRBV3-2) and TRBJ1-3, with 8 bases identical to TRBD1. Germline V gives CDR1 LGHDT, CDR2 YNNKEL (reference sequence). The CDR3 covers 17 residues. The V and J ends lost 1 base and 4 bases, in that order; junction bases with no gene match: 9. As DNA, the CDR3 is TGTGCCAGCAGCCAAGGGCTTCAGGGGGCGGACGGAAACACCATATATTTT. It specifies CASSQGLQGADGNTIYF.

This clone was detected a few times. The chain links TRBV30 to TRBJ2-7, with TRBD1 matching 7 bases. CDR1 is GTSNPN and CDR2 is SVGIG in the germline V gene (reference sequence). V was pared by 3 bases and J by 5 bases, with 7 bases of the junction left unmatched. The length of the CDR3 is 13 residues. CDR3: CAWSLTGSHEQYF. CDR3 nucleotide sequence: TGTGCCTGGAGCCTGACAGGGAGCCACGAGCAGTACTTC.

The V call is TRBV28, the J call TRBJ2-4; 9 positions match TRBD1. The germline gives CDR1 MDHEN, CDR2 SYDVKM. This CDR3 comprises 16 residues. V lost 4 bases to trimming and J lost 1 base; unmatched junction nucleotides: 5. The CDR3 reads CASSSQGAVAKNIQYF. Here the CDR3 DNA reads TGTGCCAGCAGTTCACAGGGGGCGGTCGCCAAAAACATTCAGTACTTC.

This clone has just a few counts. This rearrangement joins TRBV30 to TRBJ1-3; perhaps TRBD1 as D (5 bases). V was trimmed by 2 bases and J by 8 bases, leaving 19 bases between them. The CDR3 is 15 amino acids. The germline V gene encodes CDR1 GTSNPN and CDR2 SVGIG (reference sequence). Written as DNA, the CDR3 is TGTGCCTGGAGTCTAAAGGGACTCTCTGGGGACACCATATATTTT. Its protein is CAWSLKGLSGDTIYF.